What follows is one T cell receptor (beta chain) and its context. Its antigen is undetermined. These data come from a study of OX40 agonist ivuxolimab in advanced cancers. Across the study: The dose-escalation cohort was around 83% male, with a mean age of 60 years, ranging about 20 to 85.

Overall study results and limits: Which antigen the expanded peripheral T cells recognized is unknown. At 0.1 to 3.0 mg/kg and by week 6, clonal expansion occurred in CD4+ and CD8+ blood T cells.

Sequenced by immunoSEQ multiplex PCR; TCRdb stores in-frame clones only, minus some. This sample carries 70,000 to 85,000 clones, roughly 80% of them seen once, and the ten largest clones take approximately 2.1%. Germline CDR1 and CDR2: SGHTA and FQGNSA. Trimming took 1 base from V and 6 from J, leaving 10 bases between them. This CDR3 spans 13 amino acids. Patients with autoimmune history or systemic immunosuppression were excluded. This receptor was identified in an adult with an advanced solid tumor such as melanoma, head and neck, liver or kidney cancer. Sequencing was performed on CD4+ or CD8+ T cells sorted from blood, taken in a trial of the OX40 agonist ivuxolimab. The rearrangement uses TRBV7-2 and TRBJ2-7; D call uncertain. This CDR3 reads CASSLEGVGEQYF. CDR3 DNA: TGTGCCAGCAGCTTAGAAGGCGTGGGCGAGCAGTACTTC.